This section outlines one T cell receptor (beta chain) sequence together with its context. The data derive from a study of blood T cell repertoires in COVID-19. Study-wide context: Sources were T cells, B-cell-depleted T cells, or PBMCs; the material itself was cDNA or gDNA.

The CDR3 has 14 amino acids. The V and J ends lost 5 bases and 4 bases, in that order; junction bases with no gene match: 7. Using immunoSEQ multiplex PCR, the repertoire was profiled, and TCRdb retains in-frame clones only, with some absent. The sample lists some 210,000 clones, about 88% occurring once. The chain has TRBV5-7 and TRBJ2-7; 9 bases fit TRBD1. TRBV5-7 is recorded as an ORF, its role being uncertain. The TCR sequence derives from a woman aged 35 to 49 who had recovered from COVID-19. Input material: peripheral blood. The CDR3 coding sequence is TGTGCCAGCAGGCACGGGACAGGGCGGTACGAGCAGTACTTC. Protein sequence: CASRHGTGRYEQYF.